Following are 28 T cell receptor beta chains from one sample sequenced in a study of cytomegalovirus exposure and HLA in healthy donors. The PCR contained 60 Vbeta and 13 Jbeta primers. This table comes from immunoSEQ multiplex PCR, and its TCRdb copy is limited to in-frame clones, with some not included. The sample comprises about 100,000 clones, around 84% of which are singletons, and approximately 1.2% rests with the top ten. The sample was PBMCs. All receptors come from a woman aged 18-35 years in good health and CMV-seronegative.

The chain combines TRBV7-9 with TRBJ1-6, with 7 bases matching TRBD1. Germline V lookup: CDR1 SEHNR, CDR2 FQNEAQ (reference sequence). The CDR3 runs 15 residues. V shed 5 bases and J 9 bases; nucleotides not matched to a gene: 10. The CDR3 sequence: CASSEDTGVGSPLHF. CDR3 bases: TGTGCCAGCAGCGAGGACACAGGGGTGGGTTCACCCCTCCACTTT.

V gene TRBV19 combines with J gene TRBJ1-6; 8 bases align to TRBD1. CDR3 length: 15 residues. The germline V gene encodes CDR1 LNHDA and CDR2 SQIVND (reference sequence). After removal of 5 bases from V and 5 bases from J, the junction contained 5 bases not matched to a gene. The CDR3 loop reads CASSEGQGDNSPLHF. In DNA, the CDR3 is TGTGCCAGTAGTGAAGGACAGGGCGATAATTCACCCCTCCACTTT.

V usage is TRBV2 and J usage is TRBJ1-4; the D is unclear. This CDR3 contains 14 residues. CDR1 and CDR2 (germline): SNHLY, FYNNEI. Trimming stripped 7 bases from V and 0 bases from J, with 9 bases between. This CDR3 reads CASKEGTTNEKLFF. In DNA form, the CDR3 reads TGTGCCAGCAAAGAGGGTACAACTAATGAAAAACTGTTTTTT.

The table lists this clone with a few counts. V usage is TRBV6-1 and J usage is TRBJ2-7; maybe TRBD1 (7 bases). The germline V gene has CDR1 MNHNS and CDR2 SASEGT. Trimming removed 6 bases from V and 0 bases from J, with 12 bases in between. The CDR3 contains 14 residues. The CDR3 here is CASRPGDSSYEQYF. The DNA of the CDR3 is TGTGCCAGCAGACCGGGGGACAGCTCCTACGAGCAGTACTTC.

In this sample, this clone turned up once. The chain uses TRBV6-1 and TRBJ2-7; 8 bases line up with TRBD1. The CDR3 covers 16 residues. The V gene end was trimmed by 3 bases and the J gene end by 1 base; junction bases not matched to a gene: 8. Germline lookup yields CDR1 MNHNS and CDR2 SASEGT. The chain's CDR3 is CASSEQGAYGSYEQYF. CDR3 in DNA: TGTGCCAGCAGTGAGCAGGGGGCGTATGGTTCCTACGAGCAGTACTTC.

V and J are TRBV29-1 and TRBJ1-4, with a weak D call TRBD1 (6 bases). Germline V lookup: CDR1 SQVTM, CDR2 ANQGSEA. This CDR3 has 14 residues. V was pared by 0 bases and J by 5 bases, with 10 bases between. CDR3 sequence reads: CSVEEQGLNEKLFF. The CDR3, as DNA: TGCAGCGTTGAAGAACAGGGCCTGAATGAAAAACTGTTTTTT.

The chain links TRBV7-2 to TRBJ2-2; 11 bases line up with TRBD2. From germline, CDR1 is SGHTA and CDR2 FQGNSA. J gave up 3 bases and V 5 bases, and 5 bases lay outside the gene matches. The CDR3 length is 16 residues. The CDR3 DNA sequence: TGTGCCAGCAGCACCACTAGCGGGAGTGACACCGGGGAGCTGTTTTTT. Its translation: CASSTTSGSDTGELFF.

This chain joins TRBV28 and TRBJ2-5; the match to TRBD2 covers 9 bases. The J call is doubtful: the DNA matches TRBJ2-7 better. The CDR3 spans 18 residues. The germline V gene has CDR1 MDHEN and CDR2 SYDVKM. CDR3 coding DNA: TGTGCCAGCAGTTCCCCCCTCATAGCGGGAGCAAGCTCCTACGAGCAGTACTTC. This translates into CASSSPLIAGASSYEQYF.

The V call is TRBV2, the J call TRBJ2-2, with D maybe TRBD1 (6 bases). The V gene's germline CDR1 is SNHLY and CDR2 FYNNEI. This CDR3 is built from 14 residues. With 8 bases removed from V and 1 base from J, the gap between germline ends came to 11 bases. This CDR3 is CASRDIRNTGELFF. The CDR3 coding sequence is TGTGCCAGCCGGGACATAAGGAACACCGGGGAGCTGTTTTTT.

The chain uses TRBV6-1 and TRBJ1-5, with no clear D. The V end was cut by 5 bases, the J end by 3 bases, with 8 bases between. This CDR3 is built from 13 residues. Germline V gives CDR1 MNHNS, CDR2 SASEGT. The CDR3 nucleotides read TGTGCCAGCAGTCCGGGGTCCAATCAGCCCCAGCATTTT. Its protein product is CASSPGSNQPQHF.

V gene TRBV10-3 combines with J gene TRBJ2-2; D is possibly TRBD1 (6 bases). This CDR3 region has 15 residues. Germline V lookup: CDR1 ENHRY, CDR2 SYGVKD. Trimming shortened V by 3 bases and J by 5 bases, and 13 bases separated the two germline ends. CDR3 sequence: CAISEVRQGTGELFF. The CDR3 bases are TGTGCCATCAGTGAAGTAAGGCAGGGGACCGGGGAGCTGTTTTTT.

J is TRBJ2-5 and V is TRBV28; 8 nucleotides align to TRBD1. The assigned J gene may be wrong: the sequence end matches TRBJ2-7 better. Germline V gene sequence: CDR1 MDHEN, CDR2 SYDVKM. The CDR3 contains 15 residues. The CDR3 DNA reads TGTGCCAGCAGTCGCCAGGGGGCGGGTTCCTACGAGCAGTACTTC. This encodes CASSRQGAGSYEQYF.

The rearrangement links TRBV5-6 to TRBJ2-1, with a weak D call TRBD2 (6 bases). This CDR3 comprises 14 residues. V was cut by 4 bases and J by 3 bases, with 11 bases left in between. Germline lookup yields CDR1 SGHDT and CDR2 YYEEEE. The CDR3 sequence: CASSAGLGYNEQFF. The DNA of the CDR3 is TGTGCCAGCAGCGCGGGACTGGGCTACAATGAGCAGTTCTTC.

The chain recombines TRBV9 with TRBJ1-4, with unresolved D. Trimming pared 2 bases from V and 4 bases from J, leaving 12 bases between. CDR3 length: 15 amino acids. From germline, CDR1 is SGDLS and CDR2 YYNGEE. The CDR3 is CASSVVDGINEKLFF. The CDR3 bases are TGTGCCAGCAGCGTGGTCGACGGGATTAATGAAAAACTGTTTTTT. The entire variable domain, with the rest obtained from reference TRBV9 and TRBJ1-4, is as follows: DSGVTQTPKHLITATGQRVTLRCSPRSGDLSVYWYQQSLDQGLQFLIQYYNGEERAKGNILERFSAQQFPDLHSELNLSSLELGDSALYFCASSVVDGINEKLFFGSGTQLSVL.

The chain couples TRBV28 to TRBJ1-5, with 8 bases that match TRBD1. J gave up 12 bases and V 6 bases, and 13 bases lay outside the gene matches. CDR1 is MDHEN, CDR2 SYDVKM, per germline. The CDR3 runs 14 residues. CDR3 bases: TGTGCCAGCAGCACCGGGACAGGTCACCCCAACCAGCATTTT. Its translation: CASSTGTGHPNQHF.

V is TRBV7-6 and J is TRBJ2-7, with TRBD2 matching 9 bases. The germline CDR1 and CDR2 sequences are SGHVS and FNYEAQ. The CDR3 covers 16 residues. V lost 5 bases, J lost 3 bases, and 11 bases stayed unmatched. The CDR3 spells CASSPDSAGGLYEQYF. Here the CDR3 DNA reads TGTGCCAGCAGCCCAGACTCTGCGGGAGGGCTCTACGAGCAGTACTTC.

This chain connects TRBV15 to TRBJ2-3; 12 nucleotides agree with TRBD2. CDR3 length: 16 amino acids. J gave up 3 bases and V 5 bases, and 6 bases lay outside the gene matches. CDR1 is LNHNV and CDR2 is YYDKDF in the germline V gene (reference sequence). This CDR3 reads CATSATSGGITDTQYF. The CDR3 nucleotides read TGTGCCACCAGCGCAACTAGCGGGGGGATTACAGATACGCAGTATTTT.

This clone was picked up one time. The V gene is TRBV4-1, the J gene TRBJ2-3, with 15 nucleotides matching TRBD2. J lost 5 bases, V lost 1 base, and 4 bases had no gene match. There are 17 residues in the CDR3. Germline CDR1 MGHRA, CDR2 YSYEKL. The CDR3 sequence: CASSQVMGLAGGDTQYF. The DNA of the CDR3 is TGCGCCAGCAGCCAAGTCATGGGACTAGCGGGGGGAGATACGCAGTATTTT.

In nucleotides, the CDR3 is TGTGCCAGCAGGAAACAGGGGGAAGTGAATTCACCCCTCCACTTT. Translated: CASRKQGEVNSPLHF. The rearrangement uses TRBV6-1 and TRBJ1-6; 8 bases match TRBD1. This CDR3 spans 15 amino acids. Germline CDR1 is MNHNS and CDR2 is SASEGT. The V and J ends lost 6 bases and 7 bases, in that order; junction bases with no gene match: 8.

This clone has a handful of counts. This chain joins TRBV12-5 and TRBJ2-7; 7 bases match TRBD2. This CDR3 contains 16 residues. The ends lost 0 bases at V and 0 bases at J; junction bases unmatched: 5. Germline V gives CDR1 LGHNT, CDR2 FRNRAP. The CDR3 coding sequence is TGTGCTAGTGGTTTGGTACAAGCGGGAAGCTCCTACGAGCAGTACTTC. Protein sequence: CASGLVQAGSSYEQYF.

The chain carries TRBV29-1 and TRBJ2-5; weak D call: TRBD1 (5 bases). The closer fit of TRBJ2-7 to the DNA end suggests the J call may be wrong. Germline-derived CDR1 and CDR2 are SQVTM and ANQGSEA. The CDR3 loop spans 14 amino acids. The CDR3 reads CSVEDQGTHYEQYF. For the CDR3, the DNA is TGCAGCGTTGAAGATCAGGGCACCCACTACGAGCAGTACTTC.

This chain uses TRBV7-2 with TRBJ2-5, with D maybe TRBD1 (5 bases). The CDR3 extends over 14 amino acids. Per germline, CDR1 SGHTA and CDR2 FQGNSA. Trimming took 5 bases from V and 1 from J, leaving 11 bases between them. The CDR3 DNA follows: TGTGCCAGCAGCACTTCAGGGATCCAAGAGACCCAGTACTTC. Protein: CASSTSGIQETQYF.

The chain links TRBV18 to TRBJ1-2; D remains ambiguous. The germline gives CDR1 KGHSH, CDR2 LQKENI. This CDR3 comprises 17 residues. V was shortened by 2 bases and J by 1 base, with 17 bases between the two germline ends. For the CDR3, the DNA is TGTGCCAGCTCACCAGACCCCACCCGGGAGGATAACTATGGCTACACCTTC. Translation: CASSPDPTREDNYGYTF.

The rearrangement links TRBV9 to TRBJ2-1; 8 bases are a match to TRBD2. V lost 4 bases, J lost 9 bases, and 15 bases stayed unmatched. This CDR3 spans 16 amino acids. Germline V gene lookup returns CDR1 SGDLS and CDR2 YYNGEE. The CDR3 DNA reads TGTGCCAGCAGCTCGGGGGGGGCTCCCGCTCCGGGTGAGCAGTTCTTC. It codes for CASSSGGAPAPGEQFF.

V and J are TRBV5-1 and TRBJ1-4, with D maybe TRBD1 (6 bases). Per germline, CDR1 SGHRS and CDR2 YFSETQ. Deletions cut 2 bases from V and 0 bases from J, with 11 bases between. The CDR3 has 16 residues. As DNA, the CDR3 is TGCGCCAGCAGCTTTAGGACAGAATCAACTAATGAAAAACTGTTTTTT. As protein: CASSFRTESTNEKLFF.

The CDR3 DNA reads TGTGCCAGCAGTTACTCGACAGGGATTGGGGAGCTGTTTTTT. This gives the protein CASSYSTGIGELFF. The genes are TRBV6-5 and TRBJ2-2, with 7 bases matching TRBD1. Trimming took 0 bases from V and 8 from J; bases not matched to a gene: 3. The CDR3 runs 14 residues. Germline values: CDR1 MNHEY, CDR2 SVGAGI.

V and J are TRBV6-5 and TRBJ2-5, with 9 bases that match TRBD2. The germline gives CDR1 MNHEY, CDR2 SVGAGI. The CDR3 covers 16 residues. The J segment lost 3 bases and the V segment lost 0 bases, leaving 5 bases of the junction unmatched. The CDR3 sequence: CASSYSPGTSKETQYF. The CDR3, as DNA: TGTGCCAGCAGTTACTCGCCCGGGACTAGCAAAGAGACCCAGTACTTC.

The chain is built from TRBV6-5 and TRBJ2-3; TRBD1 matches 7 bases. This CDR3 comprises 15 residues. CDR1 and CDR2 (germline): MNHEY, SVGAGI. V gave up 4 bases and J gave up 0 bases; unmatched junction bases: 4. As DNA, the CDR3 is TGTGCCAGCAGTTGGGACAGAACTAGCACAGATACGCAGTATTTT. Translating gives CASSWDRTSTDTQYF.